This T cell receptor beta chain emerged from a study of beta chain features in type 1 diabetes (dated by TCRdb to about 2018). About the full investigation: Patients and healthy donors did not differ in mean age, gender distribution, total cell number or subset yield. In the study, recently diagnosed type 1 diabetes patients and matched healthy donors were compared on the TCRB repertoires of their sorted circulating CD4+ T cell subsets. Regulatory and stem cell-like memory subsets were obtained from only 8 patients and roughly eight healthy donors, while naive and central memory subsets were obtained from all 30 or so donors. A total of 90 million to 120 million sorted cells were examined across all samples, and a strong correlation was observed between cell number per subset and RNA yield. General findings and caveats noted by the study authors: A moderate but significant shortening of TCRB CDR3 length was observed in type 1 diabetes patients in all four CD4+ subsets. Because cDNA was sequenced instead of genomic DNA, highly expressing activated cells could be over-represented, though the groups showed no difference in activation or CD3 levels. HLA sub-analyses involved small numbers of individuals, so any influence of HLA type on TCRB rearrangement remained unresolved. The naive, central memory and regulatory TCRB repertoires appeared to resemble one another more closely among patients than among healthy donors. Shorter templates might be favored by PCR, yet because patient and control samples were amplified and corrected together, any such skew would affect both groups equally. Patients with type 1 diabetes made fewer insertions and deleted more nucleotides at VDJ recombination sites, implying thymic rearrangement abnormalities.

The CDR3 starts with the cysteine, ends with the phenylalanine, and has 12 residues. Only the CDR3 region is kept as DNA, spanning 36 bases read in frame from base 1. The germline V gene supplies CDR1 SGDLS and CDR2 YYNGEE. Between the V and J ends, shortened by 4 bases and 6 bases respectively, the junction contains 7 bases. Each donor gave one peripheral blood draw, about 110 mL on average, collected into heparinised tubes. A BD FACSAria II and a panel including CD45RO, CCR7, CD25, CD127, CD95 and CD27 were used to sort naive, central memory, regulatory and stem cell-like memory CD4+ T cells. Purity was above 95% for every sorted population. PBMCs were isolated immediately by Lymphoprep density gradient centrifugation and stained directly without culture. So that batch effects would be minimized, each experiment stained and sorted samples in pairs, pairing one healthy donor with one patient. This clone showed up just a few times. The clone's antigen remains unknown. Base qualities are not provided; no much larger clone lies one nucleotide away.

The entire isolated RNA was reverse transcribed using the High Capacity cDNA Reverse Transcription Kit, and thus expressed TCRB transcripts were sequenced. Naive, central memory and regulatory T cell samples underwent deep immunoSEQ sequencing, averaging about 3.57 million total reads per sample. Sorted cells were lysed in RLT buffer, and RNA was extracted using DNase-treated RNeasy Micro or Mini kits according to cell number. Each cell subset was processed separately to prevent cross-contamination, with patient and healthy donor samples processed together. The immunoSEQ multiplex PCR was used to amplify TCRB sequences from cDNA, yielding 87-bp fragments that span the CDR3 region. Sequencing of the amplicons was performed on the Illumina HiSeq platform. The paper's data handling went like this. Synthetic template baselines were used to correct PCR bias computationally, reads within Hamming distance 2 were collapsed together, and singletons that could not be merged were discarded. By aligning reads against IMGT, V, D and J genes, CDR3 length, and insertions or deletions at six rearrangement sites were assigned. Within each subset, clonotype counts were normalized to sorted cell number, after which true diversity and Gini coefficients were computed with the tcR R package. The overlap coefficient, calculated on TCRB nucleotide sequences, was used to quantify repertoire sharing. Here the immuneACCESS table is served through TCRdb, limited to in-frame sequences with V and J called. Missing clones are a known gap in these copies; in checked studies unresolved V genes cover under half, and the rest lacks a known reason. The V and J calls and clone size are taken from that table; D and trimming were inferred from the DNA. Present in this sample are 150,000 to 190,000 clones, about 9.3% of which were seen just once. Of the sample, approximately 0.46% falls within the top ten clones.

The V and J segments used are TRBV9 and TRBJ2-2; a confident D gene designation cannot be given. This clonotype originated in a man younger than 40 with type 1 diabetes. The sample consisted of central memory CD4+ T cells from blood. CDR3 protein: CASSLVAGELFF. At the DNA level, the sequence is TGTGCCAGCAGCCTTGTAGCCGGGGAGCTGTTTTTT.